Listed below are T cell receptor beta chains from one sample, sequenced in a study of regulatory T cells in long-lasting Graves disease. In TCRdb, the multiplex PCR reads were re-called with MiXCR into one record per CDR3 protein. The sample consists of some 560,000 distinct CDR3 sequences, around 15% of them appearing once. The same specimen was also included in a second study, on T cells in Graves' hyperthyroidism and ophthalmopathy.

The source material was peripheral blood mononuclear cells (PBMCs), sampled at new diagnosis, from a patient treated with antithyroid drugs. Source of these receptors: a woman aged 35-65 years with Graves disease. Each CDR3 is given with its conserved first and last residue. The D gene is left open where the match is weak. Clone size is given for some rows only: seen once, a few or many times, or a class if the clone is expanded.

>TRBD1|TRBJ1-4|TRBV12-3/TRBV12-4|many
TGTGCCAGCAGCAAGGACAGGAGGCAACTGTTTTTT
CASSKDRRQLFF
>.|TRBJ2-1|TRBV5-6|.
TGTGCCAGCAGCTCACGCCGGGACCTCAATGAGCAGTTCTTC
CASSSRRDLNEQFF
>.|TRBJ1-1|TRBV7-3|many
TGTGCCAGCAGCTTGAGTTATCTCGCTGAAGCTTTCTTT
CASSLSYLAEAFF
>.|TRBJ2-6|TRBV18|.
TGTGCCAGCTCACCACTTAGAGCAGAGGCCAACGTCCTGACTTTC
CASSPLRAEANVLTF
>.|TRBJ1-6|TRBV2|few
TGTGCCAGCAGTGCTTTCGGATCCTATAATTCACCCCTCCACTTT
CASSAFGSYNSPLHF
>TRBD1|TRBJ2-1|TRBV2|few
TGTGCCAGCAGTTACCCTCCCGGGACAGGGAGTGAGCAGCTCTTC
CASSYPPGTGSEQLF
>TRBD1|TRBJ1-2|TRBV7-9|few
TGTGCCAGCAGCCTACAGGGGGCGCGCGGCTACACCTTC
CASSLQGARGYTF
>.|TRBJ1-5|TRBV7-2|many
TGTGCCAGCAGCCCGGGGACACCAACATGGTCCCAGCATTTT
CASSPGTPTWSQHF
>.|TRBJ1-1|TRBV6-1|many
TGTGCCAGCAAGCGCGGCCCCAACCCTGAAGCTTTCTTT
CASKRGPNPEAFF
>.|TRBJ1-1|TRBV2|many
TGTGCCAGCTCCTCGGGGGAGGGCCTATTTGTAGCTTTCTTT
CASSSGEGLFVAFF
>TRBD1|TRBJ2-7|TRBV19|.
TGTGCCAGTAGTAGCGGACAGGGGGCTGAGCAGTACTTC
CASSSGQGAEQYF
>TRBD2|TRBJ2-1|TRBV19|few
TGTGCCAGCGCGTCGGCGGGGGACGAGCAGTTCTTC
CASASAGDEQFF
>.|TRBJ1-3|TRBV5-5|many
TGTGCCAGCAGCTTGTCGCGCTCTGGAAACACCATATATTTT
CASSLSRSGNTIYF
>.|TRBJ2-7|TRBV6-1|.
TGTGCCACCCGAACAGGCCCCTACGAGCAGTACTTC
CATRTGPYEQYF
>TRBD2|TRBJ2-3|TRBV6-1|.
TGTGCCAGCATTAGCGGGGGGCTTAACACAGATACGCAGTATTTT
CASISGGLNTDTQYF
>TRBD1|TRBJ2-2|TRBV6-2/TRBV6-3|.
TGTGCCAGCAGTTGGGACAGGGGATCTACCGGGGAGCTGTTTTTT
CASSWDRGSTGELFF
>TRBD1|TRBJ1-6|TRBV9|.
TGTGCCAGCAGCGGCGGACAGGGGGTAGGTTCACCCCTCCACTTT
CASSGGQGVGSPLHF
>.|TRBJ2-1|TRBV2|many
TGTGCCAGCAGTGAAGTAATCGGGTCGGGTGAGCAGTTCTTC
CASSEVIGSGEQFF
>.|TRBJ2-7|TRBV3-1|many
TGTGCCAGCAGCCAAATGACCCGTGAGCAGTACTTC
CASSQMTREQYF
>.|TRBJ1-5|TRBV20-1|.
TGCAGTGCCAGGAAGGGGGGCAATCAGCCCCAGCATTTT
CSARKGGNQPQHF
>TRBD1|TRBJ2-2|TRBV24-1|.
TGTGCCACCAGTGATTCCGGGACAGGAAACACCGGGGAGCTGTTTTTT
CATSDSGTGNTGELFF
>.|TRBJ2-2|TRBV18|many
TGTGCCAGCTCACCCTTGACTAGTCTCACCGGGGAGCTGTTTTTT
CASSPLTSLTGELFF
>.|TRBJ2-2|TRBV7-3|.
TGTGCCAGCAGCTTAGACTGGCGGGTCACCGGGGAGCTGTTTTTT
CASSLDWRVTGELFF
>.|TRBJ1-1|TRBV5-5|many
TGTGCCAGCAGCCGACTCTCGTTAGGAAACACTGAAGCTTTCTTT
CASSRLSLGNTEAFF
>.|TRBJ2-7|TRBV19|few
TGTGCCAGTAGTACCCTCAACTGGGCGGGCTCCTACGAGCAGTACTTC
CASSTLNWAGSYEQYF
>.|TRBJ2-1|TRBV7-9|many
TGTGCCAGCAGCTTATCACAGGGATACAATGAGCAGTTCTTC
CASSLSQGYNEQFF
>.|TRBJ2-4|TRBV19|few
TGTGCCAGTAGTATCTGGGGGTCCGGAAACATTCAGTACTTC
CASSIWGSGNIQYF
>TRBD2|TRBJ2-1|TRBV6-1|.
TGTGCCAGCAGGGGACTAGCGGGGGGGCCAAATGAGCAGTTCTTC
CASRGLAGGPNEQFF
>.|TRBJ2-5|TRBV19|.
TGTGCCAGTGGACCGGGACGGAGCCAAGAGACCCAGTACTTC
CASGPGRSQETQYF
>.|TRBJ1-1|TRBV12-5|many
TGTGCTAGTGGTCTACATACAGGGAGCACTGAAGCTTTCTTT
CASGLHTGSTEAFF
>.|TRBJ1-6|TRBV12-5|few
TGTGCTAGTGGTTTGGTGAGCCAGGCGAAGTATAATTCACCCCTCCACTTT
CASGLVSQAKYNSPLHF
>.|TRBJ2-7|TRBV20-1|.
TGCAGTGCTACCGGCGGTCCGCACTCCTACGAGCAGTACTTC
CSATGGPHSYEQYF
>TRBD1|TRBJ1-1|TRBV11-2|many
TGTGCCAGCAGTCGAAACAGGGGGCTGAACACTGAAGCTTTCTTT
CASSRNRGLNTEAFF
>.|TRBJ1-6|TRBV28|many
TGTGCCAGCAGTTTATTGGAGGGAATAAATTCACCCCTCCACTTT
CASSLLEGINSPLHF
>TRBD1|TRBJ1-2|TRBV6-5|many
TGTGCCAGCAGTTACCCTACAGACAGGGATGATGGCTACACCTTC
CASSYPTDRDDGYTF
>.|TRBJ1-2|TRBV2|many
TGTGCCAGCAGTGGGCGGTGGATGGGTTATGGCTACACCTTC
CASSGRWMGYGYTF
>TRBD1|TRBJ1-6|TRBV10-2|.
TGCGCCAGCAGTGAGGGACAGGGGTTTGATTCACCCCTCCACTTT
CASSEGQGFDSPLHF
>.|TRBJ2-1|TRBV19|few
TGTGCCAGTAGTAGTACAGGGAGGGATTACAATGAGCAGTTCTTC
CASSSTGRDYNEQFF
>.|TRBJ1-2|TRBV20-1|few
TGCAGTGTTCCCGCCTCCTATGGCTACACCTTC
CSVPASYGYTF
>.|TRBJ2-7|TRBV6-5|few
TGTGCCAGCAGTTTCAGGGGCTTGGGGGACGAGCAGTACTTC
CASSFRGLGDEQYF
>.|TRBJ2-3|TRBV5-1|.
TGCGCCAGCGGCTTGGGCCTAGGAGGCGCAGATACGCAGTATTTT
CASGLGLGGADTQYF
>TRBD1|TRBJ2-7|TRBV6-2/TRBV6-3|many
TGTGCCAGCAGTTACTCCCGGGACAGGGAGTCCTACGAGCAGTACTTC
CASSYSRDRESYEQYF
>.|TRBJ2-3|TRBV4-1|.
TGCGCCAGCAGCCCTTACGCCAGGGGTGAACCAGATACGCAGTATTTT
CASSPYARGEPDTQYF
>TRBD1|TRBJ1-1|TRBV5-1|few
TGCGCCAGCAGCTTGTGGGACAGTCTTTTGAACACTGAAGCTTTCTTT
CASSLWDSLLNTEAFF
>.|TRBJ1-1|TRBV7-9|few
TGTGCCAGCAGCTTTTTCCCCAGACAGGCTCGAACTGAAGCTTTCTTT
CASSFFPRQARTEAFF
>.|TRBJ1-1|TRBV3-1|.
TGTGTCAGCAGCCAAGTGGGGTTTGAAGCTTTCTTT
CVSSQVGFEAFF
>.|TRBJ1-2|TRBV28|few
TGTGCCAGCAGTTCTAAGGGATGGGGATATGGCTACACCTTC
CASSSKGWGYGYTF
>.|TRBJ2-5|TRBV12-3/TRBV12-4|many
TGTGCCAGCAGTTCAGCGCGGGAGACCCAGTACTTC
CASSSARETQYF
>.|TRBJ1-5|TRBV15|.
TGTGCCACCAGTAGGAGCCTCCAGGAGCCCCAGCATTTT
CATSRSLQEPQHF